These T cell receptor beta chains were read from a single sample in a study of blood T cell repertoires in COVID-19. TCRdb keeps only in-frame clones here, not all; method: immunoSEQ multiplex PCR. Of about 140,000 clones in the sample, roughly 85% were seen once. The sample taken for sequencing was PBMCs or T cells enriched from blood (not recorded which). The receptor set was obtained from a woman aged 50 to 65 who had recovered from COVID-19. The CDR3 runs from the conserved cysteine through the conserved F or W. D genes are given only for firm matches. Part of the rows lack a size; the others show once, few, many or a class for expanded clones.

d_gene	j_gene	v_gene	abundance	CDR3nt	CDR3aa
TRBD2	TRBJ2-7	TRBV18	NA	TGTGCCAGCTCACCACTGGCTAGCGGGACTTTAACCTACGAGCAGTACTTC	CASSPLASGTLTYEQYF
NA	TRBJ1-4	TRBV6-1	NA	TGTGCCAGCAGTGAAAGTCCGGGAGGGACTAATGAAAAACTGTTTTTT	CASSESPGGTNEKLFF
NA	TRBJ1-1	TRBV5-1	NA	TGCGCCAGCAGCTTGGGCACTCTCCGCGACACTGAAGCTTTCTTT	CASSLGTLRDTEAFF
NA	TRBJ2-7	TRBV18	NA	TGTGCCAGCTCACGGAATTCGGACTTTGCGTACGAGCAGTACTTC	CASSRNSDFAYEQYF
NA	TRBJ2-7	TRBV7-8	few	TGTGCCAGCAGCCACGGGTCTTACGAGCAGTACTTC	CASSHGSYEQYF
TRBD1	TRBJ1-2	TRBV11-2	NA	TGTGCCAGCAGCTTAGACCCTGACAGGGCCAAGGATGGCTACACCTTC	CASSLDPDRAKDGYTF
NA	TRBJ1-6	TRBV27	once	TGTGCCAGCAGAACCGGGAACGGCTCACCCCTCCACTTT	CASRTGNGSPLHF
NA	TRBJ1-1	TRBV27	NA	TGTGCCAGCAGTCCCTTTAGCCTCGGACAGCACAAGAACACTGAAGCTTTCTTT	CASSPFSLGQHKNTEAFF
NA	TRBJ2-1	TRBV5-1	few	TGCGCCAGCAGCTTGGACTTATACTCCTACAATGAGCAGTTCTTC	CASSLDLYSYNEQFF
NA	TRBJ1-4	TRBV27	NA	TGTGCCAGCACCTCGGGGGGCCAAGGAGGTGAAAAACTGTTTTTT	CASTSGGQGGEKLFF
TRBD2	TRBJ2-1	TRBV24-1	many	TGTGCCACCAGTGATGTGAATAGCGGGGGGGCCTACAATGAGCAGTTCTTC	CATSDVNSGGAYNEQFF
NA	TRBJ2-2	TRBV6-5	NA	TGTGCCAGCAGATGGACAGTAAACACCGGGGAGCTGTTTTTT	CASRWTVNTGELFF
NA	TRBJ1-6	TRBV12-3/TRBV12-4	NA	TGTGCCAGCAGTTCAGGTGGACCCCTCCACTTT	CASSSGGPLHF
NA	TRBJ1-2	TRBV12-5	NA	TGTGCTAGTGGTTTGGTAGCGGAGGGCTACACCTTC	CASGLVAEGYTF
TRBD1	TRBJ1-6	TRBV5-1	NA	TGCGCCAGCAGTTATGGACAGGGATCACCCCTCCACTTT	CASSYGQGSPLHF
NA	TRBJ1-2	TRBV7-9	few	TGTGCCAGCAGCTTAGGTTCCAGGGGCAATTTTAATGGCTACACCTTC	CASSLGSRGNFNGYTF
TRBD1	TRBJ1-2	TRBV30	many	TGTGCCTGGAGTGGTGCGGGACAGGGGAGCTATGGCTACACCTTC	CAWSGAGQGSYGYTF
TRBD2	TRBJ2-5	TRBV18	NA	TGTGCCAGCTCACCCCCGGGGAGGGTACAAGAGACCCAGTACTTC	CASSPPGRVQETQYF
TRBD1	TRBJ1-5	TRBV30	NA	TGTGCCTGGAGTGTCCAGGGGGCGACTCAGCCCCAGCATTTT	CAWSVQGATQPQHF
NA	TRBJ1-1	TRBV4-1	NA	TGCGCCAGCAGCCAAGATCGGCCAGGGCGGAACACTGAAGCTTTCTTT	CASSQDRPGRNTEAFF
NA	TRBJ2-6	TRBV2	NA	TGTGCCAGCAGTAAGGACTCTTCCTCTGGGGCCAACGTCCTGACTTTC	CASSKDSSSGANVLTF
NA	TRBJ2-7	TRBV19	NA	TGTGCCAGTAGTATTAGCCTAGCGAATTCCTACGAGCAGTACTTC	CASSISLANSYEQYF
NA	TRBJ2-1	TRBV19	NA	TGTGCCAGTAGTACTTATGGAGGGAATGAGCAGTTCTTC	CASSTYGGNEQFF
NA	TRBJ1-1	TRBV29-1	NA	TGCAGCGTCGGGACTTCCGAGGACACTGAAGCTTTCTTT	CSVGTSEDTEAFF
NA	TRBJ1-1	TRBV5-1	NA	TGCGCCAGCAGCCCCGGGACACGCACTGAAGCTTTCTTT	CASSPGTRTEAFF
TRBD1	TRBJ1-4	TRBV28	many	TGTGCCAGCAACTCAGCCGCCGGGACAGGGAGCGAAAAACTGTTTTTT	CASNSAAGTGSEKLFF
TRBD1	TRBJ1-5	TRBV10-2	NA	TGCGCCAGCAGAGGGGGACAGGGGAGGCAGCCCCAGCATTTT	CASRGGQGRQPQHF
NA	TRBJ1-4	TRBV5-8	NA	TGTGCCAGCAGCTTGTTACCTTCGGTGTTTTTT	CASSLLPSVFF
TRBD2	TRBJ2-3	TRBV2	NA	TGTGCCAGCAGTGTCCTGCGGGGGGGCCGGGAGTATTTT	CASSVLRGGREYF
NA	TRBJ1-1	TRBV9	NA	TGTGCCAGCAGCTCAACGGACAGCCTGAACACTGAAGCTTTCTTT	CASSSTDSLNTEAFF
TRBD1	TRBJ1-2	TRBV2	NA	TGTGCCAGCAGTCTGACAGGGCTCTATGGCTACACCTTC	CASSLTGLYGYTF